This record looks at one T cell receptor beta chain sequence and its context. What it binds is unknown. The authors extracted RNA and reverse transcribed it into cDNA as the sequencing template. Generated by immunoSEQ multiplex PCR, the TCRdb table keeps only in-frame clones and is missing some. The table has 200,000 or so clones, approximately 60% seen once. These data belong to a study of CD8+ T cells in alopecia areata. PBMCs provided sorted CD4+ and CD8+ T cells. The CDR3 is made up of 13 amino acids. Per germline, CDR1 SGHRS and CDR2 YFSETQ. V shed 3 bases and J shed 11 bases, with 15 bases lying between them. Regarding the study as a whole: There were also resident alphabeta T cells of normal skin sequenced in scalp samples. Lesional scalp, notably in alopecia totalis/universalis, had clonality above that of normal scalp. Mouse data revealed clearer TCR sharing than patient data did, a gap possibly tied to HLA.

Sequenced input: CD8+ T cells sorted from blood. This chain uses TRBV5-1 with TRBJ2-1; maybe TRBD1 (5 bases). The TCR sequence derives from a human donor in good health. CDR3 region: CASSWQTYRKQFF. The CDR3 coding sequence is TGCGCCAGCAGCTGGCAAACTTACAGGAAGCAGTTCTTC.